The 21 T cell receptor beta chains below all came from one sample that was sequenced in a study of T cell responses to AZD1222 COVID-19 vaccine. Measured with immunoSEQ multiplex PCR; TCRdb has only the in-frame clones, and not every one. Seen here are 95,000 to 100,000 clones, 86% observed once, and the top ten hold roughly 1.4%. The starting material was peripheral blood, obtained on day 0 of AZD1222 vaccination. The receptor set was obtained from an adult in good health.

The chain has TRBV5-1 and TRBJ1-1; D possibly corresponds to TRBD1 (5 bases). Deletions cut 3 bases from V and 3 bases from J, with 12 bases between. Germline CDR1 reads SGHRS; CDR2 reads YFSETQ. CDR3 length: 14 residues. The CDR3 loop reads CASSSQTDYTEAFF. CDR3 DNA sequence: TGCGCCAGCAGCTCTCAGACAGACTACACTGAAGCTTTCTTT.

The V gene is TRBV5-1, the J gene TRBJ1-1; the D gene is possibly TRBD1 (6 bases). Germline V gene sequence: CDR1 SGHRS, CDR2 YFSETQ. The CDR3 contains 16 residues. V lost 0 bases and J 5 bases, leaving 17 bases between the germline ends. CDR3 DNA: TGCGCCAGCAGCTTGGAGTCGGGGTGGGACAAAACTGAAGCTTTCTTT. Its protein product is CASSLESGWDKTEAFF.

The chain uses TRBV15 and TRBJ2-2; D gene ambiguous. This CDR3 region has 14 residues. Germline V gene data show CDR1 as LNHNV and CDR2 as YYDKDF (reference sequence). V was pared by 5 bases and J by 8 bases, with 15 bases between. CDR3 sequence: CATSSGPWAGELFF. CDR3 DNA sequence: TGTGCCACCAGCTCTGGCCCCTGGGCAGGGGAGCTGTTTTTT.

In its sample, this clone was seen once. The V call is TRBV29-1, the J call TRBJ2-7; D is perhaps TRBD2 (7 bases). CDR1 and CDR2 (germline): SQVTM, ANQGSEA. V was pared by 5 bases and J by 5 bases, with 25 bases between. CDR3 length equals 16 residues. For the CDR3, the DNA is TGCAGCGTTTCACGCTCTGGGGGGGCTCGAAAGGACGAGCAGTACTTC. Protein product: CSVSRSGGARKDEQYF.

This clone was detected a few times. The chain couples TRBV7-2 to TRBJ1-1, with D unresolved. The germline V gene has CDR1 SGHTA and CDR2 FQGNSA. V was shortened by 2 bases and J by 1 base, with 5 bases between the two germline ends. The CDR3 has 13 amino acids. CDR3 coding DNA: TGTGCCAGCAGCTTATACCCGAACACTGAAGCTTTCTTT. Protein product: CASSLYPNTEAFF.

V and J are TRBV7-2 and TRBJ1-1; 8 bases fit TRBD1. This CDR3 has 15 residues. With 4 bases clipped from V and 5 bases from J, the junction kept 9 bases outside the gene matches. In germline, CDR1 is SGHTA, CDR2 FQGNSA. The CDR3 loop is CASSSTRGRGTEAFF. CDR3 in DNA: TGTGCCAGCAGCTCAACCAGGGGGCGAGGTACTGAAGCTTTCTTT.

The rearrangement links TRBV14 to TRBJ2-1, with a tentative D call TRBD2 (6 bases). This CDR3 is 12 amino acids long. Germline V CDR1 and CDR2: SGHDN, FVKESK. The V end lost 5 bases, the J end lost 10 bases, and 12 bases lay between the germline ends. CDR3 DNA sequence: TGTGCCAGCAGCAGGGAGGTTGGGGAGCAGTTCTTC. Translating gives CASSREVGEQFF. The whole variable domain, filled in from reference TRBV14 and TRBJ2-1, reads EAGVTQFPSHSVIEKGQTVTLRCDPISGHDNLYWYRRVMGKEIKFLLHFVKESKQDESGMPNNRFLAERTGGTYSTLKVQPAELEDSGVYFCASSREVGEQFFGPGTRLTVL.

This chain links TRBV5-1 with TRBJ1-5; possibly TRBD1 for D (5 bases). The ends were cut back, 3 bases at V and 6 bases at J, with 16 bases in the middle. This CDR3 region has 15 residues. Germline CDR1 reads SGHRS; CDR2 reads YFSETQ. The CDR3 DNA reads as TGCGCCAGCAGCTGGAACGCGGGACCTGGTCAGCCCCAGCATTTT. This codes for CASSWNAGPGQPQHF.

In nucleotides, the CDR3 is TGTGCCAGCAGCTTAGAGGGACTCCTGAACACCGGGGAGCTGTTTTTT. This codes for CASSLEGLLNTGELFF. This chain links TRBV7-6 with TRBJ2-2, with a weak D call TRBD2 (6 bases). Germline V CDR1 and CDR2: SGHVS, FNYEAQ. The CDR3 spans 16 residues. V was clipped by 1 base and J by 1 base, with 10 bases between them.

The V gene is TRBV19, the J gene TRBJ2-1, with D maybe TRBD2 (5 bases). The CDR3 has 12 amino acids. Germline CDR1 is LNHDA and CDR2 is SQIVND (reference sequence). V lost 6 bases to trimming and J lost 5 bases, with 8 bases between them. CDR3 nucleotides: TGTGCCAGTAGGGACGGGAACAATGAGCAGTTCTTC. This gives the protein CASRDGNNEQFF.

The V call is TRBV19, the J call TRBJ1-1; tentative D call: TRBD1 (5 bases). The V gene lost 5 bases and the J gene lost 0 bases, with 19 bases spanning the gap. The CDR3 is 17 residues long. CDR1 and CDR2 (germline): LNHDA, SQIVND (reference sequence). CDR3 sequence (DNA): TGTGCCAGTAGTGACGGGACGAGGGGAGTACTGAACACTGAAGCTTTCTTT. Translating it yields CASSDGTRGVLNTEAFF.

V usage is TRBV9 and J usage is TRBJ2-3; D call uncertain. The CDR3 is made up of 12 amino acids. Germline V gene lookup returns CDR1 SGDLS and CDR2 YYNGEE. V was pared by 4 bases and J by 2 bases, with 5 bases between. The CDR3: CASSMDTDTQYF. CDR3 sequence (DNA): TGTGCCAGCAGCATGGACACAGATACGCAGTATTTT.

V is TRBV6-5 and J is TRBJ2-2; 7 bases match TRBD2. After removal of 7 bases from V and 0 bases from J, the junction contained 2 bases not matched to a gene. Germline CDR1 and CDR2: MNHEY and SVGAGI. The CDR3 extends over 14 amino acids. CDR3 coding DNA: TGTGCCAGCAAGGGGACTACGAACACCGGGGAGCTGTTTTTT. It encodes CASKGTTNTGELFF.

This clone was recorded a few times. The chain is built from TRBV9 and TRBJ2-3, with 8 bases matching TRBD2. The V gene's germline CDR1 is SGDLS and CDR2 YYNGEE. This CDR3 is 16 amino acids long. V gave up 4 bases and J gave up 3 bases; unmatched junction bases: 10. The DNA for the CDR3 is TGTGCCAGCAGCCTCGGAGCACTAGCGGCTACAGATACGCAGTATTTT. Its protein is CASSLGALAATDTQYF.

This chain links TRBV30 with TRBJ1-1; no reliable D call. There are 11 residues in the CDR3. Germline V gene data show CDR1 as GTSNPN and CDR2 as SVGIG (reference sequence). CDR3 amino acids: CLQWRNTEAFF. CDR3 DNA: TGTCTACAGTGGAGGAACACTGAAGCTTTCTTT.

The chain employs TRBV11-2 and TRBJ1-2; D gene ambiguous. The ends were cut back, 6 bases at V and 3 bases at J, with 17 bases in the middle. From germline, CDR1 is SGHAT and CDR2 FQNNGV. The CDR3 loop spans 15 amino acids. DNA for the CDR3: TGTGCCAGCAGTTCAGAGGGCAGCTGGGACTATGGCTACACCTTC. Protein product: CASSSEGSWDYGYTF.

The genes are TRBV7-9 and TRBJ2-3; 7 nucleotides line up with TRBD2. J gave up 3 bases and V 5 bases, and 8 bases lay outside the gene matches. There are 15 residues in the CDR3. In germline, CDR1 is SEHNR, CDR2 FQNEAQ (reference sequence). The CDR3 nucleotides read TGTGCCAGCAGCGGCCTTTTGGGAGGGACAGATACGCAGTATTTT. Protein: CASSGLLGGTDTQYF.

The chain joins TRBV6-5 to TRBJ2-3; 7 positions match TRBD2. V gave up 5 bases and J gave up 0 bases; unmatched junction bases: 5. From germline, CDR1 is MNHEY and CDR2 SVGAGI. The CDR3 contains 15 residues. CDR3 DNA: TGTGCCAGCAGTCCCCTAGCGGAAAGCACAGATACGCAGTATTTT. It translates to CASSPLAESTDTQYF.

This clone was detected only once. The CDR3 sequence is CASSPGPAGDRGYTF. The CDR3 DNA is TGCGCCAGCAGCCCGGGTCCGGCCGGAGATAGGGGCTACACCTTC. The J gene is TRBJ1-2, the V gene TRBV5-1; D remains ambiguous. CDR3 length: 15 residues. V lost 4 bases and J lost 8, with 21 bases in between. CDR1 and CDR2 from the germline V gene are SGHRS and YFSETQ.

This sequence joins TRBV13 and TRBJ2-1; 8 positions match TRBD2. The germline V gene has CDR1 PRHDT and CDR2 FYEKMQ (reference sequence). Trimming took 4 bases from V and 4 from J; bases not matched to a gene: 9. This CDR3 is built from 16 residues. The CDR3 reads CASSSYLAGQYNEQFF. CDR3 in DNA: TGTGCCAGCAGCTCATATCTAGCGGGCCAATACAATGAGCAGTTCTTC.

The chain is built from TRBV4-3 and TRBJ2-4, with 7 bases fitting TRBD1. V dropped 0 bases and J dropped 3; count of bases not matched to a gene: 5. In germline, CDR1 is LGHNA, CDR2 YSLEER. The CDR3 length is 16 residues. CDR3 region: CASSQEGGLGKNIQYF. Here the CDR3 DNA reads TGCGCCAGCAGCCAAGAAGGGGGCCTGGGCAAAAACATTCAGTACTTC.